The clone carrying this T cell receptor (beta chain) came up a few times. The antigen is undetermined. RNA transcripts were the template for amplifying TCR beta CDR3 regions. TCR CDR3 underwent first-round RT-PCR with the HTBI primer set. MiXCR was run by TCRdb on the multiplex PCR reads, yielding one entry per CDR3 protein. The profile shows about 360,000 distinct CDR3 sequences, approximately 25% of them singletons. The data derive from a study of T cells in Graves' hyperthyroidism and ophthalmopathy. Overall study results and limits: Blood also carried most thyroid clonotypes expanded above 0.001.

Trimming cost V 0 bases and J 6 bases, with 12 bases left between them. The CDR3 has 14 amino acids. CDR1 is GTSNPN, CDR2 SVGIG, per germline (reference sequence). The hyperthyroidism patients had all been newly diagnosed, and their disease duration was under 2 months. Their ages ranged from 18 to 65 years. The TCR was taken from a man aged 50-60 years with Graves' hyperthyroidism. Sequenced material: blood. The chain employs TRBV30 and TRBJ1-3; D possibly corresponds to TRBD1 (5 bases). The DNA of the CDR3 is TGTGCCTGGAGTGTACTGGGACCTCTAAACACCATATATTTT. Its protein is CAWSVLGPLNTIYF.